The 28 T cell receptor beta chains below all came from one sample that was sequenced in a study of glioma-infiltrating T cells (dated by TCRdb to about 2016). Instrument used: Illumina MiSeq. The iRepertoire nested amplicon-rescue multiplex PCR (arm-PCR) platform was used to amplify TCR alpha and beta CDR3 regions from RNA. TCRdb itself trimmed the public reads at Q25 with fastp, ran MiXCR and retained productive beta chains. Rows are unified per CDR3 protein, each entry keeping the most common DNA and genes. The sample profile shows some 85,000 distinct CDR3 sequences; 20% to 25% of them were found once. Over 5% of the sample rests with the top ten. The sample comprised glioma tissue, nonneoplastic brain tissue, or PBMCs (not recorded which). All receptors derive from a human donor with low-grade glioma or glioblastoma, undergoing nonglioma brain surgery, or in good health (not recorded which).

About this clonotype: A clone one base away is much larger, so this may be a read error. This chain joins TRBV7-9 and TRBJ2-5, with 7 bases matching TRBD1. The V gene end was trimmed by 6 bases and the J gene end by 7 bases; junction bases not matched to a gene: 14. CDR3 length: 15 amino acids. Germline V gives CDR1 SEHNR, CDR2 FQNEAQ (reference sequence). Written as DNA, the CDR3 is TGTGCCAGCAGTTGGTTAGGGGGCTTAAGCGGGACCCAGTACTTC. It codes for CASSWLGGLSGTQYF.

V is TRBV4-2 and J is TRBJ2-3, with TRBD2 as a possible D gene (6 bases). The CDR3 extends over 16 amino acids. V dropped 0 bases and J dropped 4 bases, with 14 bases sitting between them. The germline gives CDR1 LGHNA, CDR2 YNFKEQ. The CDR3 DNA is TGTGCCAGCAGCCAAGATCGCGGGAAGGGGTCAGATACGCAGTATTTT. Its protein is CASSQDRGKGSDTQYF.

This clonotype turned up a few times. This sequence joins TRBV11-2 and TRBJ2-7; D uncertain. The CDR3 runs to 12 residues. The germline gives CDR1 SGHAT, CDR2 FQNNGV. V lost 1 base and J 2 bases, leaving 3 bases between the germline ends. CDR3 nucleotide sequence: TGTGCCAGCAGCTTAGCGACCTACGAGCAGTACTTC. Encoded protein: CASSLATYEQYF. The whole variable domain, remainder taken from reference TRBV11-2 and TRBJ2-7, is EAGVAQSPRYKIIEKRQSVAFWCNPISGHATLYWYQQILGQGPKLLIQFQNNGVVDDSQLPKDRFSAERLKGVDSTLKIQPAKLEDSAVYLCASSLATYEQYFGPGTRLTVT.

This clonotype was counted many times. The chain couples TRBV12-3 or TRBV12-4 to TRBJ1-5; the match to TRBD1 covers 7 bases. V shed 6 bases, J shed 0 bases, and the junction held 5 bases outside the gene matches. CDR3 length equals 15 residues. CDR3 in DNA: TGTGCCAGCAGCCGCGGGACAGTTAGCAATCAGCCCCAGCATTTT. Its translation is CASSRGTVSNQPQHF.

This clonotype has at least ten counts. This chain uses TRBV2 with TRBJ2-1; D is possibly TRBD1 (5 bases). Trimming removed 1 base from V and 0 bases from J, with 7 bases in between. From germline, CDR1 is SNHLY and CDR2 FYNNEI. The CDR3 totals 15 residues. CDR3: CASSEDRSSYNEQFF. CDR3 in DNA: TGTGCCAGCAGTGAAGACAGGAGCTCCTACAATGAGCAGTTCTTC.

This clonotype was counted only a few times. The CDR3: CASSPLLRGVAFNEQFF. The DNA for the CDR3 is TGTGCCAGTAGTCCTCTACTTCGTGGGGTAGCCTTCAATGAGCAGTTCTTC. The chain employs TRBV19 and TRBJ2-1; no firm D call. Trimming took 5 bases from V and 6 from J, leaving 23 bases between them. The CDR3 consists of 17 residues. CDR1 is LNHDA and CDR2 is SQIVND in the germline V gene (reference sequence).

This clonotype was counted ten times or more. The chain recombines TRBV6-1 with TRBJ2-1, with D perhaps TRBD2 (5 bases). The CDR3 consists of 13 residues. Trimming left V 6 bases short and J 2 bases short, with 8 bases between. CDR1 and CDR2 (germline): MNHNS, SASEGT. The CDR3 region has the DNA TGTGCCAGCAGGAAGCGGACCTACAATGAGCAGTTCTTC. Its protein is CASRKRTYNEQFF.

The chain combines TRBV19 with TRBJ2-5; 8 positions agree with TRBD1. J gave up 5 bases and V 5 bases, and 10 bases lay outside the gene matches. There are 15 residues in the CDR3. Germline V lookup: CDR1 LNHDA, CDR2 SQIVND (reference sequence). As DNA, the CDR3 is TGTGCCAGTAGTGCAGGGGGCCTTTTCCGGGAGACCCAGTACTTC. Its translation is CASSAGGLFRETQYF.

The table lists this clonotype with many counts. The rearrangement links TRBV2 to TRBJ2-1; the match to TRBD2 covers 10 bases. The CDR3 length is 15 residues. V lost 2 bases and J lost 10; bases outside the gene matches: 8. The germline gives CDR1 SNHLY, CDR2 FYNNEI. The CDR3 protein is CASSERQLAGREQFF. CDR3 nucleotide sequence: TGTGCCAGCAGTGAACGGCAACTAGCGGGAAGGGAGCAGTTCTTC.

As concerns this clonotype: A read error is possible here, since a much larger clone lies one base away. In nucleotides, the CDR3 is TGTGCCAGCTCACGATCAGATACGCAGTATTTT. Its protein product is CASSRSDTQYF. The chain recombines TRBV18 with TRBJ2-3; the D is unclear. The V gene's germline CDR1 is KGHSH and CDR2 LQKENI. This CDR3 has 11 residues. Between the trimmed V and J ends, which lost 4 bases and 4 bases, there was a span of 3 bases. Based on the CDR3 plus reference TRBV18 and TRBJ2-3, the full variable domain is NAGVMQNPRHLVRRRGQEARLRCSPMKGHSHVYWYRQLPEEGLKFMVYLQKENIIDESGMPKERFSAEFPKEGPSILRIQQVVRGDSAAYFCASSRSDTQYFGPGTRLTVL.

As concerns this clonotype: Just one base apart from a much larger clone, this may be a read error. The J gene is TRBJ2-7, the V gene TRBV7-2; D perhaps matches TRBD2 (6 bases). V lost 4 bases and J 9 bases, leaving 13 bases between the germline ends. Germline assignment: CDR1 SGHTA and CDR2 FQGNSA. CDR3 size: 12 residues. The DNA of the CDR3 is TGTGCCAGCAGCTGGGTGGGGGGAGGGCAGTACTTC. Its protein product is CASSWVGGGQYF.

The sample holds a few counts of this clonotype. The chain carries TRBV4-2 and TRBJ2-7, with D possibly being TRBD2 (6 bases). The CDR3 has 15 residues. Trimming stripped 1 base from V and 0 bases from J, with 10 bases between. CDR1 LGHNA and CDR2 YNFKEQ come from the germline V gene. The CDR3 protein is CASSQVAGSSYEQYF. Written as DNA, the CDR3 is TGTGCCAGCAGCCAAGTCGCGGGGAGCTCCTACGAGCAGTACTTC.

This chain connects TRBV19 to TRBJ2-3, with D tentatively TRBD2 (6 bases). The length of the CDR3 is 17 residues. Trimming took 5 bases from V and 6 from J, leaving 24 bases between them. Germline CDR1 LNHDA, CDR2 SQIVND (reference sequence). As DNA, the CDR3 is TGTGCCAGTAGTCTGGACGCCGGGACTCCTCTTTCTGATACGCAGTATTTT. This encodes CASSLDAGTPLSDTQYF.

This clonotype was seen many times. J is TRBJ2-1 and V is TRBV3-1, with 9 bases that match TRBD2. From germline, CDR1 is LGHDT and CDR2 YNNKEL (reference sequence). This CDR3 region has 14 residues. V lost 3 bases and J lost 9; bases outside the gene matches: 6. The DNA for the CDR3 is TGTGCCAGCAGCCATCCTAGCGGGGTGGGTGAGCAGTTCTTC. This translates into CASSHPSGVGEQFF.

The chain is built from TRBV4-2 and TRBJ2-7; 9 bases are a match to TRBD1. Trimming removed 0 bases from V and 1 base from J; junction bases left unmatched: 4. Germline loops: CDR1 LGHNA, CDR2 YNFKEQ. CDR3 length: 16 residues. Here the CDR3 DNA reads TGTGCCAGCAGCCAAGATTCGGGGACAGGGTCCTACGAGCAGTACTTC. This sequence encodes CASSQDSGTGSYEQYF.

This clonotype was counted many times. The chain combines TRBV6-1 with TRBJ1-5; 8 positions match TRBD1. The V and J ends lost 6 bases and 3 bases, in that order; junction bases with no gene match: 7. CDR3 length: 15 residues. Germline V gene sequence: CDR1 MNHNS, CDR2 SASEGT. CDR3 protein: CASSPDRGDNQPQHF. Written as DNA, the CDR3 is TGTGCCAGCAGCCCTGACAGGGGAGACAATCAGCCCCAGCATTTT.

This clonotype was observed many times. V gene TRBV6-6 combines with J gene TRBJ1-1; a possible D gene is TRBD1 (5 bases). The CDR3 is 16 amino acids. CDR1 and CDR2 from the germline V gene are MNHNY and SVGAGI (reference sequence). V was clipped by 2 bases and J by 0 bases, with 13 bases between them. The chain's CDR3 is CASSYRGRRMNTEAFF. The CDR3 nucleotides are TGTGCCAGCAGTTACCGGGGACGGCGGATGAACACTGAAGCTTTCTTT.

This clonotype came up many times. J is TRBJ2-3 and V is TRBV5-1, with a tentative D call TRBD2 (5 bases). CDR1 SGHRS and CDR2 YFSETQ come from the germline V gene. This CDR3 contains 16 residues. Trimming took off 4 bases at V and 0 bases at J, with 15 bases between the two ends. The CDR3 nucleotides are TGCGCCAGCAGCCTACTCTCCCGGGGTAGCACAGATACGCAGTATTTT. Its protein product is CASSLLSRGSTDTQYF.

At least ten counts were recorded for this clonotype. The chain carries TRBV19 and TRBJ1-2, with a weak D call TRBD1 (5 bases). The CDR3 has 12 residues. Trimming took off 3 bases at V and 6 bases at J, with 8 bases between the two ends. The germline gives CDR1 LNHDA, CDR2 SQIVND (reference sequence). CDR3 coding DNA: TGTGCCAGTAGTATTGGGGGGGATGGCTACACCTTC. Translated, it gives CASSIGGDGYTF.

This clonotype was seen at least ten times. This chain uses TRBV7-2 with TRBJ2-5, with D unclear. The CDR3 covers 13 residues. Germline CDR1 reads SGHTA; CDR2 reads FQGNSA. V lost 4 bases and J 1 base, leaving 7 bases between the germline ends. Here the CDR3 reads CASSSPPQETQYF. In DNA form, the CDR3 reads TGTGCCAGCAGCTCACCCCCCCAAGAGACCCAGTACTTC.

The genes are TRBV12-3 or TRBV12-4 and TRBJ2-1; D is unclear. The germline V and J ends were trimmed by 4 bases and 1 base, with 8 bases remaining between them. This CDR3 has 14 residues. CDR3 nucleotides: TGTGCCAGCAGTTACCTCCGGTCCTACAATGAGCAGTTCTTC. The encoded protein is CASSYLRSYNEQFF.

This clonotype has ten or more counts. The genes are TRBV6-2 or TRBV6-3 and TRBJ2-7; D is undetermined. Germline values: CDR1 MNHEY, CDR2 SVGEGT. V was trimmed by 5 bases and J by 6 bases, leaving 20 bases between them. The CDR3 has 15 amino acids. The CDR3 sequence: CASSHLRLQWGEQYF. CDR3 DNA: TGTGCCAGCAGTCACCTACGACTTCAATGGGGCGAGCAGTACTTC.

This chain uses TRBV30 with TRBJ1-2; D gene unclear. The CDR3 runs 14 residues. Germline CDR1 reads GTSNPN; CDR2 reads SVGIG (reference sequence). V gave up 0 bases and J gave up 1 base, with 9 bases separating them. The CDR3 sequence is CAWSVPGSNYGYTF. CDR3 nucleotide sequence: TGTGCCTGGAGTGTACCGGGAAGTAACTATGGCTACACCTTC.

This clonotype was seen a few times. The J gene is TRBJ2-7, the V gene TRBV5-4; TRBD1 aligns across 7 bases. CDR1 SGHNT and CDR2 YYREEE come from the germline V gene (reference sequence). The CDR3 has 14 residues. Trimming removed 4 bases from V and 7 bases from J; junction bases left unmatched: 11. CDR3 sequence reads: CASSGRTGRPEQYF. CDR3 coding DNA: TGTGCCAGCAGCGGACGGACAGGTCGCCCGGAGCAGTACTTC. The full variable domain, with the rest looked up from reference TRBV5-4 and TRBJ2-7, is ETGVTQSPTHLIKTRGQQVTLRCSSQSGHNTVSWYQQALGQGPQFIFQYYREEENGRGNFPPRFSGLQFPNYSSELNVNALELDDSALYLCASSGRTGRPEQYFGPGTRLTVT.

This clonotype is medium-sized (0.01 to 0.1%). The chain is built from TRBV29-1 and TRBJ1-1, with a weak D call TRBD1 (5 bases). CDR1 SQVTM and CDR2 ANQGSEA come from the germline V gene. Deletions cut 5 bases from V and 3 bases from J, with 10 bases between. The CDR3 sequence is 12 residues long. CDR3 amino acids: CSVYGGYTEAFF. The CDR3 DNA is TGCAGCGTTTACGGGGGGTACACTGAAGCTTTCTTT.

This chain uses TRBV3-1 with TRBJ2-5; D not resolved. The V and J ends lost 0 bases and 0 bases respectively, with 8 bases between them. Germline V gives CDR1 LGHDT, CDR2 YNNKEL (reference sequence). The CDR3 spans 15 residues. This chain's CDR3 is CASSQEGSNQETQYF. The CDR3 DNA follows: TGTGCCAGCAGCCAAGAAGGGTCTAACCAAGAGACCCAGTACTTC.

The table lists this clonotype with a few counts. CDR3 in DNA: TGTGCCAGCAGTACCTTGAAGGGTCCAACCTACGAGCAGTACTTC. Amino acid sequence: CASSTLKGPTYEQYF. This chain connects TRBV6-1 to TRBJ2-7; no definite D call. The CDR3 has 15 amino acids. V lost 5 bases and J lost 2, with 16 bases in between. Per the germline V gene, CDR1 is MNHNS and CDR2 is SASEGT.

Notes on this clonotype: Mismatch with germline at one junction end may stem from a read error. This chain links TRBV19 with TRBJ1-1; D is unresolved. From germline, CDR1 is LNHDA and CDR2 SQIVND (reference sequence). CDR3 length equals 12 residues. This CDR3 is CSSSLWNTEAFF. The CDR3 DNA reads as TGTTCCAGTAGTCTCTGGAACACTGAAGCTTTCTTT.